Below, 3 T cell receptor beta chains from the same sample are listed, as sequenced in a study of T-cell memory formation after mild COVID-19. TCRdb reprocessed the 5' RACE reads via MiXCR and lists one record per CDR3 protein. This sample carries a few hundred thousand distinct CDR3 sequences, 20% to 25% of them seen once, and the ten largest clones take about 12%. The sequencing sample was made of PBMCs or a T cell subset sorted from them (not recorded which). Source of these receptors: an adult woman who had mild COVID-19 (a few samples of this study predate the infection). Cell type and time point are not known.

The chain recombines TRBV5-4 with TRBJ2-5, with TRBD1 as a possible D gene (6 bases). Germline V gene data show CDR1 as SGHNT and CDR2 as YYREEE (reference sequence). Trimming left V 9 bases short and J 2 bases short, with 11 bases between. CDR3 length: 12 amino acids. The CDR3 loop reads CATGTSQETQYF. The CDR3, as DNA: TGTGCCACCGGGACATCTCAAGAGACCCAGTACTTC.

The chain carries TRBV24-1 and TRBJ1-1, with D possibly being TRBD1 (5 bases). Germline V gives CDR1 KGHDR, CDR2 SFDVKD. The V end was cut by 7 bases, the J end by 5 bases, with 19 bases between. CDR3 length equals 15 residues. The CDR3 loop reads CATRARGAVGTEAFF. CDR3 nucleotides: TGTGCCACCAGAGCCCGCGGGGCGGTGGGAACTGAAGCTTTCTTT.

The rearrangement links TRBV5-4 to TRBJ2-3; 7 nucleotides align to TRBD2. The CDR3 sequence is 16 residues long. With V trimmed by 2 bases and J by 3 bases, 9 bases remained unmatched. Germline CDR1 reads SGHNT; CDR2 reads YYREEE (reference sequence). Here the CDR3 reads CASSFPQRDGTDTQYF. In DNA form, the CDR3 reads TGTGCCAGCAGCTTCCCACAGCGGGACGGGACAGATACGCAGTATTTT.